Detailed here is one TCR beta chain. Its antigen remains unknown. One junction end does not reproduce the germline sequence, and a read error may be involved. Time point reported: after preoperative PTX-NDP chemotherapy. Patients received paclitaxel-nedaplatin as preoperative chemotherapy before surgery. These data are taken from a study of esophageal squamous cell carcinoma under preoperative chemotherapy. Study as a whole: Samples included peripheral blood T cells as well as tumor-infiltrating lymphocytes.

General study points: Peripheral T cells migrating into the tumor appeared to partly supply post-treatment tumor-infiltrating lymphocytes.

MiXCR was run by TCRdb on the PCR reads, yielding one entry per CDR3 protein. Counted here are around 34,000 distinct CDR3 sequences, 52% occurring once; the ten biggest clones make up roughly 23%. The CDR3 has 15 residues. The germline V gene encodes CDR1 SGHRS and CDR2 YFSETQ. The sample was taken from a patient given preoperative chemotherapy. The clonotype comes from a human donor with esophageal squamous cell carcinoma. The donor label of this sample is uncertain. The gene calls are TRBV5-1 and TRBJ2-2; possibly TRBD1 or TRBD2 for D (5 bases each). The CDR3 sequence is CAGSSGTPNTGELFF. The DNA for the CDR3 is TGCGCCGGCAGCTCCGGGACGCCGAACACCGGGGAGCTGTTTTTT.